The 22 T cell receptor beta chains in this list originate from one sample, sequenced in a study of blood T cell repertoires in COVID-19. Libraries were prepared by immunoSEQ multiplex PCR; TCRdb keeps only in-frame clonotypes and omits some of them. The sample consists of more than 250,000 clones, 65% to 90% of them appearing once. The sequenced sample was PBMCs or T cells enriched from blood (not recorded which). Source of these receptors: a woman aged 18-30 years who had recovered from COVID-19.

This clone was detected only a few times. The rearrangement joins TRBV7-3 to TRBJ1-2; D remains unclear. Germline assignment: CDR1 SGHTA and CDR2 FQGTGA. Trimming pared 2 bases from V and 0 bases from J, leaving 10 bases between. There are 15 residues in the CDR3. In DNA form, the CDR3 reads TGTGCCAGCAGCTTATGGGGAGTAGCTAACTATGGCTACACCTTC. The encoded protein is CASSLWGVANYGYTF.

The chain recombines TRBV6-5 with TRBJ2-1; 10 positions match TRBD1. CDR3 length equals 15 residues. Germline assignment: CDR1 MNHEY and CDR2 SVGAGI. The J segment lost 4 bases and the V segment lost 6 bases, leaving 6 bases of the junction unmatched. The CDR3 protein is CASSLPGQGYNEQFF. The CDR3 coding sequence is TGTGCCAGCAGCCTGCCGGGACAGGGGTACAATGAGCAGTTCTTC.

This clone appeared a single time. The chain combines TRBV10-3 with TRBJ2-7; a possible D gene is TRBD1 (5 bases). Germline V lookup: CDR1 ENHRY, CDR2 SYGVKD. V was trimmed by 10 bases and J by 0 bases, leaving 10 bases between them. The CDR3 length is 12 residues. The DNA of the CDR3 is TGTGCCACCTTGGACACCTCCTACGAGCAGTACTTC. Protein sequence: CATLDTSYEQYF.

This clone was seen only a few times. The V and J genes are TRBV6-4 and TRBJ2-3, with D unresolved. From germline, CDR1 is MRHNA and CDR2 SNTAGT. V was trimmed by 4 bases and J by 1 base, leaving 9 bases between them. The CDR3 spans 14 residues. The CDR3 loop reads CASSVRQGTDTQYF. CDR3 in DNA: TGTGCCAGCAGTGTACGGCAGGGCACAGATACGCAGTATTTT.

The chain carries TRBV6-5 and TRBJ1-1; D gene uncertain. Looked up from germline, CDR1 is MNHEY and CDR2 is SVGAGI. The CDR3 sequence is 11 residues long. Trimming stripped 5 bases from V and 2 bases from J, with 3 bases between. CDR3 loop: CASSTNTEAFF. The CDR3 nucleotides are TGTGCCAGCAGTACTAACACTGAAGCTTTCTTT.

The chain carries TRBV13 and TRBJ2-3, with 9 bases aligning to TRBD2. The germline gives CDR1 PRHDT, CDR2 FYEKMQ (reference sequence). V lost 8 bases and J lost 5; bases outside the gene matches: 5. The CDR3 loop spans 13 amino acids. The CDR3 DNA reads TGTGCCAGCCGTATAGCGGGAGTAGATACGCAGTATTTT. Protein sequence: CASRIAGVDTQYF.

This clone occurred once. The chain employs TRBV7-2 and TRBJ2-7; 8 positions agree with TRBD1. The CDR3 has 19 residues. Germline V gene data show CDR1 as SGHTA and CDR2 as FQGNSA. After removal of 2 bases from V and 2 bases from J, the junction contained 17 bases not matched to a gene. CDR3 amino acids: CASSLLRGTGAFTPYEQYF. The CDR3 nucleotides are TGTGCCAGCAGCTTATTAAGAGGGACAGGAGCTTTCACACCCTACGAGCAGTACTTC.

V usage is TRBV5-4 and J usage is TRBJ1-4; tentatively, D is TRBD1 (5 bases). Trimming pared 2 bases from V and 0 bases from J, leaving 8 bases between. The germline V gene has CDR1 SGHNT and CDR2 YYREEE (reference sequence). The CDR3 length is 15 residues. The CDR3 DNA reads TGTGCCAGCAGCTTCCAGGGATCAACTAATGAAAAACTGTTTTTT. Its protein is CASSFQGSTNEKLFF.

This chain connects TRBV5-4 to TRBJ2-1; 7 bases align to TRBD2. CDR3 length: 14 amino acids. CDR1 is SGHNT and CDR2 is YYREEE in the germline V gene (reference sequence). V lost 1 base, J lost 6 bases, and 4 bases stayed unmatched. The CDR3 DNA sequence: TGTGCCAGCAGCTTGAAGTCGGGGGGCAATGAGCAGTTCTTC. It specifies CASSLKSGGNEQFF.

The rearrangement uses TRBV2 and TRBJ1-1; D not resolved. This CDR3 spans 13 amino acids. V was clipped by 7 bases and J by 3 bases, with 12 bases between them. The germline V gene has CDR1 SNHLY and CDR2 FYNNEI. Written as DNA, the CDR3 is TGTGCCAGCACCAAGAGGTTGGACACTGAAGCTTTCTTT. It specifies CASTKRLDTEAFF.

The CDR3 sequence: CASSLRQGGRETEAFF. CDR3 sequence (DNA): TGTGCCAGCAGCCTGAGACAGGGCGGTAGGGAGACTGAAGCTTTCTTT. This sequence joins TRBV7-2 and TRBJ1-1, with 7 positions matching TRBD1. The CDR3 loop spans 16 amino acids. Looked up from germline, CDR1 is SGHTA and CDR2 is FQGNSA. V trimming: 5 bases; J trimming: 5 bases; junction bases outside the gene matches: 14. Using reference TRBV7-2 and TRBJ1-1 for the parts outside the CDR3, the full variable domain is GAGVSQSPSNKVTEKGKDVELRCDPISGHTALYWYRQSLGQGLEFLIYFQGNSAPDKSGLPSDRFSAERTGGSVSTLTIQRTQQEDSAVYLCASSLRQGGRETEAFFGQGTRLTVV.

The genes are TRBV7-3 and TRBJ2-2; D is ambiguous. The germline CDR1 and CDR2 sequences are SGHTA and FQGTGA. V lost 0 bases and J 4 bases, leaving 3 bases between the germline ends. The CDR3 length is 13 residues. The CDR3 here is CASSLTGTGELFF. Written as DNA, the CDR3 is TGTGCCAGCAGCTTAACCGGCACCGGGGAGCTGTTTTTT. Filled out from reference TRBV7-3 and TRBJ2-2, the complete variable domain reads GAGVSQTPSNKVTEKGKYVELRCDPISGHTALYWYRQSLGQGPEFLIYFQGTGAADDSGLPNDRFFAVRPEGSVSTLKIQRTERGDSAVYLCASSLTGTGELFFGEGSRLTVL.

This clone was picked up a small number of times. Here the CDR3 reads CATSVGGMSQPQHF. The CDR3 DNA is TGTGCCACCAGTGTTGGGGGGATGAGTCAGCCCCAGCATTTT. The gene calls are TRBV24-1 and TRBJ1-5; maybe TRBD1 (5 bases). The CDR3 is 14 amino acids. Deletions cut 5 bases from V and 6 bases from J, with 13 bases between. Per the germline V gene, CDR1 is KGHDR and CDR2 is SFDVKD.

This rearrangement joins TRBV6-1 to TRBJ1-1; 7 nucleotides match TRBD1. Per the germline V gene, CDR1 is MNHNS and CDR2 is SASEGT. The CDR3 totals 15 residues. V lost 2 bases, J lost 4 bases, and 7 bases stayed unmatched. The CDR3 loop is CASSEWGQLSTEAFF. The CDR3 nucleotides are TGTGCCAGCAGTGAATGGGGACAGCTATCCACTGAAGCTTTCTTT.

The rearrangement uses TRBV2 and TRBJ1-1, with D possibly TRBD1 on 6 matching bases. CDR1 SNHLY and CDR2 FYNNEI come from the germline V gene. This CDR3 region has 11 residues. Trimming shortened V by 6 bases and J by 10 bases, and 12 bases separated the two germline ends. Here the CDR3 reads CASSRTVGAFF. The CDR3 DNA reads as TGTGCCAGCAGCCGGACAGTAGGAGCTTTCTTT.

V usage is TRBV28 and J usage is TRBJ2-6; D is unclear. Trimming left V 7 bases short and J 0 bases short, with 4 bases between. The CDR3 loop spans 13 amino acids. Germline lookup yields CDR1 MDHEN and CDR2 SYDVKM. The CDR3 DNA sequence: TGTGCCAGCAAGAGCTCTGGGGCCAACGTCCTGACTTTC. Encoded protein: CASKSSGANVLTF. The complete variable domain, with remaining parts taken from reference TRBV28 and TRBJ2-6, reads DVKVTQSSRYLVKRTGEKVFLECVQDMDHENMFWYRQDPGLGLRLIYFSYDVKMKEKGDIPEGYSVSREKKERFSLILESASTNQTSMYLCASKSSGANVLTFGAGSRLTVL.

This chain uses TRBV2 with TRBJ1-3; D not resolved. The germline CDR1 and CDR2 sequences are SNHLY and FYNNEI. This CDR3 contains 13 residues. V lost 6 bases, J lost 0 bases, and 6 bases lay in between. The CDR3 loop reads CASRENSGNTIYF. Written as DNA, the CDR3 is TGTGCCAGCAGAGAGAACTCTGGAAACACCATATATTTT.

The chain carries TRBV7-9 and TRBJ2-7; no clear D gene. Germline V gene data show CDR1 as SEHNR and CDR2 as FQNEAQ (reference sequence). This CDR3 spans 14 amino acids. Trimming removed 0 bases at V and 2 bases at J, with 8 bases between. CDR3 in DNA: TGTGCCAGCAGCTTAGCGGGCAGAGCCTACGAGCAGTACTTC. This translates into CASSLAGRAYEQYF.

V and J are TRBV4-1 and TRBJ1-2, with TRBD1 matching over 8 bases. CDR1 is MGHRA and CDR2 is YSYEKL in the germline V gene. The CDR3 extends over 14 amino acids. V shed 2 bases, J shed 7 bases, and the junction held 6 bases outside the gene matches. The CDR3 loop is CASSQPPGGGGYTF. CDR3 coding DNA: TGCGCCAGCAGCCAACCACCAGGGGGCGGTGGCTACACCTTC.

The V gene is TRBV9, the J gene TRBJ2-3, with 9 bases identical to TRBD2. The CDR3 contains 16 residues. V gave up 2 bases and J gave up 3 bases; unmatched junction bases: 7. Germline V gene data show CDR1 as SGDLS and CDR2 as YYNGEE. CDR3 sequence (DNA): TGTGCCAGCAGCGTTGTTGGCGGGAGGGGAACAGATACGCAGTATTTT. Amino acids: CASSVVGGRGTDTQYF.

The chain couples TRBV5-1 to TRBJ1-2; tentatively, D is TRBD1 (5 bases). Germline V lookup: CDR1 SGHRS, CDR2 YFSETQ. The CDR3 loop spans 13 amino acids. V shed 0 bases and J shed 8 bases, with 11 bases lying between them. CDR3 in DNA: TGCGCCAGCAGCTTGGACCAGACAGAGGGCTACACCTTC. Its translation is CASSLDQTEGYTF.

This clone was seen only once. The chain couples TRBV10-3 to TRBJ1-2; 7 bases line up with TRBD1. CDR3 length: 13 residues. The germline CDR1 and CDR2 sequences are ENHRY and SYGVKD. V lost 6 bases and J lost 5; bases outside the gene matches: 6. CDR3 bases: TGTGCCATCAGAGACGACAGGGCGTATGGCTACACCTTC. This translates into CAIRDDRAYGYTF.